This T cell receptor beta chain was recorded in a study of long-term antiretroviral therapy in people with HIV. As for the study in general: A decade or so separates the oldest specimens from the later 2015 immediate-ART recommendation.

The V gene's germline CDR1 is LNHDA and CDR2 SQIVND (reference sequence). This CDR3 contains 14 residues. The ends were cut back, 5 bases at V and 6 bases at J, with 14 bases in the middle. Samples were assayed with immunoSEQ v3.0 at survey level. The protocol was immunoSEQ multiplex PCR, while the TCRdb copy is restricted to in-frame clones and leaves out a portion. The sample carries some 28,000 clones, more than 80% recorded once. The source is a man aged 40-55 years with HIV. The specimen was unsorted PBMCs, collected 0.3 years after starting antiretroviral therapy. The chain links TRBV19 to TRBJ1-5; D ambiguous. Written as DNA, the CDR3 is TGTGCCAGTAGTGCCGGACTGAAGGGTCAGCCCCAGCATTTT. Its translation: CASSAGLKGQPQHF.